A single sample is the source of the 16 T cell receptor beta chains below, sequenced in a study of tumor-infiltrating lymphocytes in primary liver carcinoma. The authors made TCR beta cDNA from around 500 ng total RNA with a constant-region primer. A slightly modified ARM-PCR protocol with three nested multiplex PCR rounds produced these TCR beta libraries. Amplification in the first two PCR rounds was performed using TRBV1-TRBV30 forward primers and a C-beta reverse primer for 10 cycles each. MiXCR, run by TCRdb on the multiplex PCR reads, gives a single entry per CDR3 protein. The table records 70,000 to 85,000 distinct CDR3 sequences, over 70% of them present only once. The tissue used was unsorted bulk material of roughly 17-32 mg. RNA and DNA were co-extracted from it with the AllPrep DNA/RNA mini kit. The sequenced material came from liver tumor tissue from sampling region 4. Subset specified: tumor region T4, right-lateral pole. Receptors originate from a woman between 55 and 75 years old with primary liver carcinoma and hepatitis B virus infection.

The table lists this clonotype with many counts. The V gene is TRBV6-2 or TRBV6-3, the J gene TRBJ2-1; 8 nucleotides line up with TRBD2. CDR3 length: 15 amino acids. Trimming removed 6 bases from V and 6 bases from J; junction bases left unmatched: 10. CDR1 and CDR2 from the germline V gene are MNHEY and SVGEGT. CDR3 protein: CASSRMGSGINEQFF. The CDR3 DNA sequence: TGTGCCAGCAGCAGAATGGGTAGCGGGATCAATGAGCAGTTCTTC.

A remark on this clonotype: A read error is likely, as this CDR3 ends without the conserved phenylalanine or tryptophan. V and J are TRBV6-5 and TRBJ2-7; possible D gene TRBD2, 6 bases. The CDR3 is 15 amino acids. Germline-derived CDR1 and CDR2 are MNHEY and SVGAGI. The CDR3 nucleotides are TGTACCAGCAGCGCGGCGGCAGGAGGGTACTACGAGCAGTACTCC. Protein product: CTSSAAAGGYYEQYS.

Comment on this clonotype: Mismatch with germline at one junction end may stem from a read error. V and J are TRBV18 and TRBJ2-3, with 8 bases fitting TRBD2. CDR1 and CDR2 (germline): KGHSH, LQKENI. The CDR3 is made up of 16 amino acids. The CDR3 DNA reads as TGTGCCAGCTCACCCCCCGGCGGGAGGACGACAGATACGCGGTATTTT. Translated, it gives CASSPPGGRTTDTRYF.

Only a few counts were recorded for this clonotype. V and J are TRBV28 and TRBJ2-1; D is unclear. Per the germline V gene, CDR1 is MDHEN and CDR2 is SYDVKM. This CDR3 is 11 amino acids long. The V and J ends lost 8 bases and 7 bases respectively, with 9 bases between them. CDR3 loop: CASSRRNEQFF. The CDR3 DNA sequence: TGTGCCAGCTCTCGGCGTAATGAGCAGTTCTTC.

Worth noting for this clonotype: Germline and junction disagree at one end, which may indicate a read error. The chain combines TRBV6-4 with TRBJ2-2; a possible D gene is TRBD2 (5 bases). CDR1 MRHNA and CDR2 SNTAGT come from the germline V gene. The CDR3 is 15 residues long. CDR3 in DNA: TGTGCCAGCATTCCGATCGGACTTGATACCGGGGAGTTGTTTTTT. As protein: CASIPIGLDTGELFF.

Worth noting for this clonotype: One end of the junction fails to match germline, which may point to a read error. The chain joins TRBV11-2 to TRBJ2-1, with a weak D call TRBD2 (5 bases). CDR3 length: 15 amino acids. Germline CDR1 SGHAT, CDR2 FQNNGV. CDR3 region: CASNLVGGENNEQFF. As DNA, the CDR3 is TGTGCTAGCAACTTAGTGGGTGGGGAGAATAATGAGCAGTTCTTC. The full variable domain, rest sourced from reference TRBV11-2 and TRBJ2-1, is EAGVAQSPRYKIIEKRQSVAFWCNPISGHATLYWYQQILGQGPKLLIQFQNNGVVDDSQLPKDRFSAERLKGVDSTLKIQPAKLEDSAVYLCASNLVGGENNEQFFGPGTRLTVL.

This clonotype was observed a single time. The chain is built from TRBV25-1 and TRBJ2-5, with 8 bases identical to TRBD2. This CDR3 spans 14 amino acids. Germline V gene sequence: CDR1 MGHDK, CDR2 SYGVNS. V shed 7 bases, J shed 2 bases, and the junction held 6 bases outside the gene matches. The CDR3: CASTSGRAQETQYF. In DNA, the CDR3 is TGTGCCAGCACCTCCGGGAGGGCTCAAGAGACCCAGTACTTC. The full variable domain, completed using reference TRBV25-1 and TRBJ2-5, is EADIYQTPRYLVIGTGKKITLECSQTMGHDKMYWYQQDPGMELHLIHYSYGVNSTEKGDLSSESTVSRIRTEHFPLTLESARPSHTSQYLCASTSGRAQETQYFGPGTRLLVL.

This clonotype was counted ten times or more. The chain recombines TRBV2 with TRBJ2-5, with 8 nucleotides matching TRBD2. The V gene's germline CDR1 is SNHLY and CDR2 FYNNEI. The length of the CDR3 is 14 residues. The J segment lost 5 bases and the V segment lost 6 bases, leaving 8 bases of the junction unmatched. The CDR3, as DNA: TGTGCCAGCAGATCCGGGACTAGGGCGGAGACCCAGTACTTC. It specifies CASRSGTRAETQYF.

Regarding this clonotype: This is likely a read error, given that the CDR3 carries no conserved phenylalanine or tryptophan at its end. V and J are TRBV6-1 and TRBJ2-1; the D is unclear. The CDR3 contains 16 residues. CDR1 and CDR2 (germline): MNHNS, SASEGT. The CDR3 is CASSHGLRQDYNEQFL. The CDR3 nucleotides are TGCGCCAGCAGTCATGGGCTGAGGCAAGACTACAATGAGCAGTTCCTC.

The DNA for the CDR3 is TGCGGCGGTATGACAGGGGCTAATGAAAAACTGTTTTTT. This gives the protein CGGMTGANEKLFF. The rearrangement joins TRBV29-1 to TRBJ1-4; 8 nucleotides align to TRBD1. The CDR3 has 13 amino acids. Germline CDR1 and CDR2: SQVTM and ANQGSEA.

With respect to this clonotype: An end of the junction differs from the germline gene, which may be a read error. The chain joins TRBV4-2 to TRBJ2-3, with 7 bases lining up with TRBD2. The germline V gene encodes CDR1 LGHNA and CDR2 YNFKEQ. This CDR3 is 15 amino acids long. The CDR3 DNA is TGTGCCAGCTGCCAATTCGGCGGGAGTGTAGATACGCAGTATTTT. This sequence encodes CASCQFGGSVDTQYF.

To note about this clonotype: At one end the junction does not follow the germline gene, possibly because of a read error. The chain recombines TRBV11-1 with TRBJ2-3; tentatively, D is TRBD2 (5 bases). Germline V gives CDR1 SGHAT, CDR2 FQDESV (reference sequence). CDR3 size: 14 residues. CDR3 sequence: CDSSLRQCVGESHF. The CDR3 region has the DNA TGTGACAGCAGCTTAAGGCAATGTGTGGGAGAGTCTCACTTC.

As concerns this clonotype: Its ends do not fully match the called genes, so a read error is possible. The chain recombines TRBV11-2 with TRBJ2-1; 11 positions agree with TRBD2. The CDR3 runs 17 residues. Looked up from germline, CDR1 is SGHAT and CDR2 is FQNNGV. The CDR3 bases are TGTGCCGGCAGCAGGAGACTAGCGGGAAGGCCGGGAGATGAGCAGTTCTTC. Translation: CAGSRRLAGRPGDEQFF. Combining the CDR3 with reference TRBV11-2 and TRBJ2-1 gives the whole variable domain EAGVAQSPRYKIIEKRQSVAFWCNPISGHATLYWYQQILGQGPKLLIQFQNNGVVDDSQLPKDRFSAERLKGVDSTLKIQPAKLEDSAVYLCAGSRRLAGRPGDEQFFGPGTRLTVL.

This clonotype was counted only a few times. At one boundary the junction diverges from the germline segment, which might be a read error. CDR3 region: CTSSQAWREVQETQYF. For the CDR3, the DNA is TGTACCAGCAGTCAAGCCTGGCGGGAGGTCCAAGAGACCCAGTACTTC. V usage is TRBV4-2 and J usage is TRBJ2-5, with 8 bases identical to TRBD2. Looked up from germline, CDR1 is LGHNA and CDR2 is YNFKEQ. CDR3 size: 16 residues.

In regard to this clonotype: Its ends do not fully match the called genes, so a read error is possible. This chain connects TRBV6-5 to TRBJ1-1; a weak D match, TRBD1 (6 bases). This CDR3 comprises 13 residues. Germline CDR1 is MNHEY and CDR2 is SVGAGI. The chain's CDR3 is CACSPRGNTEGFF. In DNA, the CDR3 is TGTGCCTGCAGTCCCAGGGGAAACACTGAAGGTTTCTTT.

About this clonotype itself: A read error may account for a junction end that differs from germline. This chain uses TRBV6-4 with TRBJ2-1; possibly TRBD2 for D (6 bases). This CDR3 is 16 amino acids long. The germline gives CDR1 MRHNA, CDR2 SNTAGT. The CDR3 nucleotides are TGTGCCAGCAGTGAGGGCGAGGAGGGTATATACAATGGGCAGCTCTTC. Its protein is CASSEGEEGIYNGQLF.